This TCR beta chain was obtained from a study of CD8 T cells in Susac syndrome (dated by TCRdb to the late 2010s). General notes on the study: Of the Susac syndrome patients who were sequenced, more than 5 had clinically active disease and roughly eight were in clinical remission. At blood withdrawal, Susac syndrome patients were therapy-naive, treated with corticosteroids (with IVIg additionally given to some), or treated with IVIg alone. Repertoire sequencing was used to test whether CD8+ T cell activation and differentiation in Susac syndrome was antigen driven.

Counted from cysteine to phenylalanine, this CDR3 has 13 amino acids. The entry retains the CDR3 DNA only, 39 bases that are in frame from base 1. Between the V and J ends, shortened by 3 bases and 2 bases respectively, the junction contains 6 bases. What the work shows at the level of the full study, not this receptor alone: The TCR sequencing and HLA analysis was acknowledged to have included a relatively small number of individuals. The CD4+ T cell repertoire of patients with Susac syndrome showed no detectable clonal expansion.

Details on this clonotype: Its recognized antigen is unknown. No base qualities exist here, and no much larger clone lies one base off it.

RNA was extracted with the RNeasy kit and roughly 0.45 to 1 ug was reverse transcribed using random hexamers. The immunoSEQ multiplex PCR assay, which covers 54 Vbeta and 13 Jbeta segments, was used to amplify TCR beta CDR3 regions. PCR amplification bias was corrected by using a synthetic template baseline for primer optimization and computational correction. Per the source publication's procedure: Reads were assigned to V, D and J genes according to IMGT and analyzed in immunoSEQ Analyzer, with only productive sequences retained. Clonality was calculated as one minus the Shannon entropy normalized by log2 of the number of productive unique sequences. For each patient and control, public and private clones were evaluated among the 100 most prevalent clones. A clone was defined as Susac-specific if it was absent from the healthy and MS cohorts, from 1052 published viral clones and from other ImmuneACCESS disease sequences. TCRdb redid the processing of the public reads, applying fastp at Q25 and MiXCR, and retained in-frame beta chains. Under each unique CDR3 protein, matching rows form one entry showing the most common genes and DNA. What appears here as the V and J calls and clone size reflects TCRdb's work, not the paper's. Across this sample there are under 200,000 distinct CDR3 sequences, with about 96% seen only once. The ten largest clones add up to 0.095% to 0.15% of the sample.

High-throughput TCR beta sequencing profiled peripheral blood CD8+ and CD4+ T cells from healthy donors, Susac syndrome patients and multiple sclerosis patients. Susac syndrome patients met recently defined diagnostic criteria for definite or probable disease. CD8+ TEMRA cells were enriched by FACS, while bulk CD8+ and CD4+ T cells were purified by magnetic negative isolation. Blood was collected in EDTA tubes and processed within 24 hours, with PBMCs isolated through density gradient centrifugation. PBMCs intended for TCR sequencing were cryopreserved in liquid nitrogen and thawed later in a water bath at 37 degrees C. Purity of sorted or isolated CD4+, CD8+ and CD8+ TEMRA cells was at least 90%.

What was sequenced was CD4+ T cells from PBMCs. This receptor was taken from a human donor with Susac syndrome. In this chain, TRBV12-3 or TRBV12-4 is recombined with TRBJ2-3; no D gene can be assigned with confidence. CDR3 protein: CASSLAITDTQYF. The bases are TGTGCCAGCAGTTTGGCTATCACAGATACGCAGTATTTT.